This TCR beta chain was profiled in a study of T cell changes during pregnancy in multiple sclerosis. Only one count was recorded for this clone. Repertoires were generated with immunoSEQ multiplex PCR, while TCRdb's copy carries only in-frame clones and drops some. The sample lists 70,000 to 95,000 clones, over 85% occurring once. CDR1 and CDR2 (germline): SNHLY, FYNNEI. V was trimmed by 9 bases and J by 6 bases, leaving 12 bases between them. The CDR3 runs 12 residues. The clonotype originates from a female donor in good health, enrolled as a control in a pregnancy study. The rearrangement joins TRBV2 to TRBJ2-1; tentatively, D is TRBD2 (5 bases). The sequencing here drew on peripheral blood, taken in the second trimester of pregnancy. Written as DNA, the CDR3 is TGTGCCAGGGCGGGTGGAGGCAATGAGCAGTTCTTC. The encoded protein is CARAGGGNEQFF. Using reference TRBV2 and TRBJ2-1 for the parts outside the CDR3, the full variable domain is EPEVTQTPSHQVTQMGQEVILRCVPISNHLYFYWYRQILGQKVEFLVSFYNNEISEKSEIFDDQFSVERPDGSNFTLKIRSTKLEDSAMYFCARAGGGNEQFFGPGTRLTVL.